This passage covers 17 T cell receptor beta chains from one sample sequenced in a study of T and B cells in COVID-19 patients. Each TRB amplification used roughly 220-550 ng of genomic DNA from blood. Multiplex PCR with BIOMED2 TRB-A/B primer pools amplified TRB rearrangements. MiXCR was run by TCRdb on the multiplex PCR reads, yielding one entry per CDR3 protein. The sample has around 12,000 distinct CDR3 sequences; roughly 31% are singletons. The source material was blood. The receptors here all came from a human donor with active COVID-19.

This clonotype counts as medium-sized. The rearrangement joins TRBV12-3 or TRBV12-4 to TRBJ1-5; D unresolved. The CDR3 is made up of 16 amino acids. V was pared by 6 bases and J by 0 bases, with 15 bases between. CDR3 residues: CASSTLSGSSNQPQHF. Written as DNA, the CDR3 is TGTGCCAGCAGCACTTTGTCGGGGAGTAGCAATCAGCCCCAGCATTTT.

This clonotype is labeled medium-sized. This rearrangement joins TRBV6-2 or TRBV6-3 to TRBJ2-2, with 9 bases matching TRBD2. The germline CDR1 and CDR2 sequences are MNHEY and SVGEGT. J was trimmed by 6 bases and V by 4 bases; bases with no gene match: 6. This CDR3 is built from 15 residues. CDR3 bases: TGTGCCAGCAGTTCGGGACTAGCCCGAGCCGGGGAGCTGTTTTTT. Translation gives CASSSGLARAGELFF.

A few counts support this clonotype. The chain links TRBV27 to TRBJ2-1; 8 nucleotides match TRBD2. The CDR3 is 15 residues long. After removal of 5 bases from V and 7 bases from J, the junction contained 10 bases not matched to a gene. The germline V gene has CDR1 MNHEY and CDR2 SMNVEV (reference sequence). The CDR3 coding sequence is TGTGCCAGCAGTCGGGGGGGCCAGTCATTTAATGAGCAGTTCTTC. This sequence encodes CASSRGGQSFNEQFF.

This clonotype has more than one count but fewer than ten. The DNA for the CDR3 is TGTGCCAGCTCAAAAGGGCAGCGGGGCCCACCCTACGAGCAGTACTTC. It encodes CASSKGQRGPPYEQYF. The genes are TRBV12-3 or TRBV12-4 and TRBJ2-7; 7 bases align to TRBD2. Trimming cost V 8 bases and J 2 bases; bases outside gene matches: 15. CDR3 length: 16 residues.

This clonotype counts as medium-sized. V is TRBV29-1 and J is TRBJ2-1; D gene unclear. Deletions cut 5 bases from V and 4 bases from J, with 9 bases between. Germline assignment: CDR1 SQVTM and CDR2 ANQGSEA. The CDR3 loop spans 12 amino acids. The CDR3 loop is CSVSDGYNEQFF. CDR3 coding DNA: TGCAGCGTTTCGGACGGGTACAATGAGCAGTTCTTC.

The rearrangement links TRBV11-1 to TRBJ1-1; TRBD1 aligns across 9 bases. The CDR3 covers 12 residues. The V and J ends lost 5 bases and 13 bases, in that order; junction bases with no gene match: 8. Germline V gives CDR1 SGHAT, CDR2 FQDESV (reference sequence). This CDR3 is CASSQPGQGFFF. The CDR3 DNA follows: TGTGCCAGCAGCCAGCCGGGACAGGGCTTTTTCTTT.

The V gene is TRBV7-9, the J gene TRBJ1-1; D possibly corresponds to TRBD1 (6 bases). The germline V and J ends were trimmed by 6 bases and 6 bases, with 14 bases remaining between them. Germline V gene sequence: CDR1 SEHNR, CDR2 FQNEAQ (reference sequence). There are 13 residues in the CDR3. DNA for the CDR3: TGTGCCAGCAGTTACTACAGGGATTCTGAAGCTTTCTTT. Protein sequence: CASSYYRDSEAFF. Using reference TRBV7-9 and TRBJ1-1 for the parts outside the CDR3, the full variable domain is DTGVSQNPRHKITKRGQNVTFRCDPISEHNRLYWYRQTLGQGPEFLTYFQNEAQLEKSRLLSDRFSAERPKGSFSTLEIQRTEQGDSAMYLCASSYYRDSEAFFGQGTRLTVV.

The chain couples TRBV7-2 to TRBJ1-3, with a weak D call TRBD1 (6 bases). The V end was cut by 1 base, the J end by 0 bases, with 10 bases between. The V gene's germline CDR1 is SGHTA and CDR2 FQGNSA. This CDR3 has 16 residues. The CDR3 DNA sequence: TGTGCCAGCAGCTTAGGAGGGGGGATCTCTGGAAACACCATATATTTT. This codes for CASSLGGGISGNTIYF.

In its sample, this clonotype ranks as medium-sized. The V gene is TRBV29-1, the J gene TRBJ2-7; D gene ambiguous. CDR1 and CDR2 (germline): SQVTM, ANQGSEA. Trimming took 6 bases from V and 0 from J, leaving 9 bases between them. The CDR3 spans 12 residues. The CDR3 coding sequence is TGCAGCGTAGTTACACCCTCCTACGAGCAGTACTTC. It encodes CSVVTPSYEQYF.

This clonotype has only a few counts. The rearrangement uses TRBV6-2 or TRBV6-3 and TRBJ1-2; weak D call: TRBD1 (5 bases). The CDR3 is 14 residues long. V lost 6 bases to trimming and J lost 1 base, with 12 bases between them. Germline values: CDR1 MNHEY, CDR2 SVGEGT. The CDR3 DNA follows: TGTGCCAGCAGGGACATGGGCGTTAACTATGGCTACACCTTC. This encodes CASRDMGVNYGYTF.

The chain links TRBV7-2 to TRBJ2-1; 11 bases agree with TRBD2. Per the germline V gene, CDR1 is SGHTA and CDR2 is FQGNSA. The trim removed 6 bases at V and 0 bases at J, leaving 7 bases unmatched. The CDR3 runs 17 residues. For the CDR3, the DNA is TGTGCCAGCAGTCAAACTGGACTAGCGGGCTCCTACAATGAGCAGTTCTTC. Amino acid sequence: CASSQTGLAGSYNEQFF.

Relative to its sample, this clonotype is medium-sized. The chain joins TRBV7-6 to TRBJ2-5; D is ambiguous. This CDR3 has 12 residues. Between the trimmed V and J ends, which lost 2 bases and 1 base, there was a span of 2 bases. CDR1 is SGHVS and CDR2 is FNYEAQ in the germline V gene. The CDR3 sequence: CASSLIQETQYF. CDR3 DNA: TGTGCCAGCAGCTTAATCCAAGAGACCCAGTACTTC. The full variable domain, completed using reference TRBV7-6 and TRBJ2-5, is GAGVSQSPRYKVTKRGQDVALRCDPISGHVSLYWYRQALGQGPEFLTYFNYEAQQDKSGLPNDRFSAERPEGSISTLTIQRTEQRDSAMYRCASSLIQETQYFGPGTRLLVL.

V usage is TRBV13 and J usage is TRBJ1-2; 7 bases align to TRBD1. The junction had 5 bases not matched to a gene; V was cut back by 6 bases and J by 4 bases. Germline-derived CDR1 and CDR2 are PRHDT and FYEKMQ (reference sequence). The CDR3 has 13 amino acids. The CDR3 is CASRSGQFYGYTF. The CDR3 region has the DNA TGTGCCAGCAGATCGGGACAGTTCTATGGCTACACCTTC.

This clonotype ranks as medium-sized. V gene TRBV18 combines with J gene TRBJ2-5; D gene ambiguous. Trimming left V 0 bases short and J 5 bases short, with 7 bases between. The CDR3 sequence is 13 residues long. The V gene's germline CDR1 is KGHSH and CDR2 LQKENI. The CDR3 reads CASSPPVEETQYF. The CDR3 DNA reads TGTGCCAGCTCACCACCCGTAGAGGAGACCCAGTACTTC.

The chain combines TRBV24-1 with TRBJ2-3; possible D gene TRBD2, 5 bases. Per germline, CDR1 KGHDR and CDR2 SFDVKD. The CDR3 runs 14 residues. V was cut by 3 bases and J by 4 bases, with 10 bases left in between. CDR3 in amino acids: CATSDGLSADTQYF. CDR3 nucleotide sequence: TGTGCCACCAGTGATGGACTCAGCGCAGATACGCAGTATTTT.

The chain is built from TRBV6-5 and TRBJ1-5; 8 bases are a match to TRBD1. J lost 10 bases, V lost 0 bases, and 8 bases had no gene match. This CDR3 has 15 residues. Germline CDR1 and CDR2: MNHEY and SVGAGI. The CDR3 reads CASSYSRTGTAPQHF. The DNA for the CDR3 is TGTGCCAGCAGTTACTCTAGGACAGGGACTGCACCCCAGCATTTT.

The chain couples TRBV6-1 to TRBJ1-1; D gene unclear. Trimming took off 8 bases at V and 1 base at J, with 14 bases between the two ends. The CDR3 consists of 14 residues. The germline CDR1 and CDR2 sequences are MNHNS and SASEGT. This chain's CDR3 is CASPGLRENTEAFF. The CDR3 DNA sequence: TGTGCCAGCCCGGGTCTCCGAGAGAACACTGAAGCTTTCTTT.